The 31 T cell receptor beta chains in this list originate from one sample, sequenced in a study of beta chain features in type 1 diabetes. Broader study findings: People with Type 1 diabetes carried modestly yet significantly shorter TCRB CDR3s in all four CD4+ subsets.

All of the isolated RNA was reverse transcribed, so expressed TCRB transcripts were sequenced. The method was immunoSEQ multiplex PCR; TCRdb's version includes in-frame clones alone and lacks a portion of them. The top ten clones hold 0.04% of a sample with hundreds of thousands of clones, about an eighth of them seen once. Antigen specificity for these receptors is unknown. The source material was naive CD4+ T cells from blood. All receptors derive from a man between 18 and 29 years old with type 1 diabetes.

This clone was counted a few times. This rearrangement joins TRBV30 to TRBJ1-1, with D uncertain. This CDR3 is 13 amino acids long. The germline V gene encodes CDR1 GTSNPN and CDR2 SVGIG (reference sequence). V dropped 7 bases and J dropped 0 bases, with 12 bases sitting between them. CDR3 region: CAYHRRLNTEAFF. CDR3 nucleotides: TGTGCCTACCACAGACGCTTGAACACTGAAGCTTTCTTT. The full variable domain, rest sourced from reference TRBV30 and TRBJ1-1, is SQTIHQWPATLVQPVGSPLSLECTVEGTSNPNLYWYRQAAGRGLQLLFYSVGIGQISSEVPQNLSASRPQDRQFILSSKKLLLSDSGFYLCAYHRRLNTEAFFGQGTRLTVV.

This clone was found a few times. The chain joins TRBV5-6 to TRBJ2-1, with TRBD1 identical over 9 bases. The CDR3 has 15 residues. From germline, CDR1 is SGHDT and CDR2 YYEEEE. The junction had 7 bases not matched to a gene; V was cut back by 2 bases and J by 7 bases. The CDR3 region is CASSLSGTGRNEQFF. The CDR3 DNA reads TGTGCCAGCAGCTTATCTGGGACAGGGAGAAATGAGCAGTTCTTC.

The table lists this clone with a few counts. The V call is TRBV9, the J call TRBJ1-2; TRBD1 matches at 8 bases. This CDR3 has 15 amino acids. Trimming took 5 bases from V and 1 from J; bases not matched to a gene: 7. Germline V gene lookup returns CDR1 SGDLS and CDR2 YYNGEE. CDR3 sequence (DNA): TGTGCCAGCAGTAAGACAGGGGCTGATAACTATGGCTACACCTTC. Encoded protein: CASSKTGADNYGYTF.

The genes are TRBV15 and TRBJ2-7; TRBD2 aligns across 8 bases. Germline CDR1 is LNHNV and CDR2 is YYDKDF (reference sequence). V dropped 4 bases and J dropped 0; count of bases not matched to a gene: 5. The CDR3 runs 15 residues. The CDR3 protein is CATSKLAASSYEQYF. The CDR3, as DNA: TGTGCCACCAGCAAACTAGCGGCTAGCTCCTACGAGCAGTACTTC.

The table lists this clone with a few counts. The rearrangement links TRBV18 to TRBJ2-5; no clear D. The germline V and J ends were trimmed by 0 bases and 5 bases, with 7 bases remaining between them. The V gene's germline CDR1 is KGHSH and CDR2 LQKENI. The CDR3 length is 13 residues. The CDR3 spells CASSPPSFETQYF. The CDR3 DNA follows: TGTGCCAGCTCACCACCTAGCTTCGAGACCCAGTACTTC. Together with reference TRBV18 and TRBJ2-5, the CDR3 gives the full variable domain: NAGVMQNPRHLVRRRGQEARLRCSPMKGHSHVYWYRQLPEEGLKFMVYLQKENIIDESGMPKERFSAEFPKEGPSILRIQQVVRGDSAAYFCASSPPSFETQYFGPGTRLLVL.

This clone was counted between two and nine times. This chain links TRBV15 with TRBJ1-1; 9 bases are a match to TRBD1. The CDR3 runs 15 residues. J lost 5 bases, V lost 7 bases, and 11 bases had no gene match. CDR1 and CDR2 (germline): LNHNV, YYDKDF (reference sequence). The CDR3 loop is CATIAFGTGRTEAFF. The CDR3 DNA reads as TGTGCCACCATTGCATTCGGGACAGGGAGGACTGAAGCTTTCTTT.

This clone was seen a few times. The chain is built from TRBV6-6 and TRBJ1-2; 12 bases line up with TRBD1. The CDR3 has 16 amino acids. Germline loops: CDR1 MNHNY, CDR2 SVGAGI (reference sequence). Trimming took 2 bases from V and 1 from J; bases not matched to a gene: 2. CDR3 nucleotide sequence: TGTGCCAGCAGTTACAGGGACAGGGGGCTTAACTATGGCTACACCTTC. Its protein is CASSYRDRGLNYGYTF.

This clone was seen more than once but under ten times. This chain connects TRBV29-1 to TRBJ1-6; D is possibly TRBD1 (5 bases). Germline V gene sequence: CDR1 SQVTM, CDR2 ANQGSEA. The CDR3 sequence is 13 residues long. V lost 8 bases and J 10 bases, leaving 18 bases between the germline ends. This CDR3 is CSFRRGAGSPLHF. The CDR3 nucleotides are TGCAGCTTTCGGCGGGGCGCGGGGTCACCCCTCCACTTT.

This clone has only a few counts. This sequence joins TRBV25-1 and TRBJ2-7; D is unresolved. Germline CDR1 MGHDK, CDR2 SYGVNS. The CDR3 totals 13 residues. Trimming stripped 3 bases from V and 0 bases from J, with 6 bases between. The CDR3 DNA follows: TGTGCCAGCAGTGACGTGAACTCCTACGAGCAGTACTTC. The encoded protein is CASSDVNSYEQYF.

This chain joins TRBV7-9 and TRBJ2-7; D possibly corresponds to TRBD1 (8 bases). V was trimmed by 4 bases and J by 8 bases, leaving 27 bases between them. The CDR3 totals 17 residues. Germline CDR1 is SEHNR and CDR2 is FQNEAQ (reference sequence). Written as DNA, the CDR3 is TGTGCCAGCAGCTCCCAGGGGGCGGGGGACCACGCTACGAAGCAGTACTTC. This sequence encodes CASSSQGAGDHATKQYF.

The V gene is TRBV5-1, the J gene TRBJ2-3, with TRBD1 identical over 9 bases. The V gene's germline CDR1 is SGHRS and CDR2 YFSETQ. J lost 0 bases, V lost 4 bases, and 6 bases had no gene match. This CDR3 has 16 residues. The CDR3 sequence: CASSPLGTGSTDTQYF. The CDR3, as DNA: TGCGCCAGCAGCCCTCTCGGGACAGGGAGCACAGATACGCAGTATTTT.

The chain links TRBV5-4 to TRBJ2-5; 9 nucleotides match TRBD2. V lost 2 bases and J lost 5; bases outside the gene matches: 7. The CDR3 consists of 15 residues. Germline values: CDR1 SGHNT, CDR2 YYREEE (reference sequence). Here the CDR3 DNA reads TGTGCCAGCAGCTTCGGCGGTAGCGGGGGTGAGACCCAGTACTTC. This encodes CASSFGGSGGETQYF. The variable domain in full, with the rest retrieved from reference TRBV5-4 and TRBJ2-5, is ETGVTQSPTHLIKTRGQQVTLRCSSQSGHNTVSWYQQALGQGPQFIFQYYREEENGRGNFPPRFSGLQFPNYSSELNVNALELDDSALYLCASSFGGSGGETQYFGPGTRLLVL.

J is TRBJ1-3 and V is TRBV7-2; no definite D call. The CDR3 runs to 17 residues. CDR1 and CDR2 from the germline V gene are SGHTA and FQGNSA. The V end was cut by 5 bases, the J end by 3 bases, with 20 bases between. Here the CDR3 reads CASSRYTPRTGGNTIYF. CDR3 coding DNA: TGTGCCAGCAGCCGCTACACACCGAGGACTGGTGGAAACACCATATATTTT.

Turning to this clone: This specimen includes other DNA sequences encoding the same CDR3. The genes are TRBV6-5 and TRBJ1-5; no definite D call. The CDR3 runs to 13 residues. CDR1 and CDR2 from the germline V gene are MNHEY and SVGAGI. V lost 5 bases to trimming and J lost 0 bases, with 5 bases between them. CDR3 sequence (DNA): TGTGCCAGCAGTAGGGATAGCAATCAGCCCCAGCATTTT. Its protein is CASSRDSNQPQHF.

This clone was counted only a few times. The sample carries other DNA sequences with the same CDR3. This chain joins TRBV18 and TRBJ2-2, with 7 bases identical to TRBD1. V shed 2 bases and J 0 bases; nucleotides not matched to a gene: 0. This CDR3 is 15 amino acids long. Germline V gives CDR1 KGHSH, CDR2 LQKENI. The CDR3 DNA reads TGTGCCAGCTCACCAGGGACAGCGAACACCGGGGAGCTGTTTTTT. It codes for CASSPGTANTGELFF.

This clone was picked up many times. This same CDR3 is encoded by further DNA sequences in the sample. V and J are TRBV28 and TRBJ2-5; TRBD1 is a possible D gene (6 bases). This CDR3 has 14 residues. Germline assignment: CDR1 MDHEN and CDR2 SYDVKM. V shed 2 bases and J shed 4 bases, with 11 bases lying between them. For the CDR3, the DNA is TGTGCCAGCAGTTTAGCTGGGGGCCGAGAGACCCAGTACTTC. It codes for CASSLAGGRETQYF. The full variable domain, rest sourced from reference TRBV28 and TRBJ2-5, is DVKVTQSSRYLVKRTGEKVFLECVQDMDHENMFWYRQDPGLGLRLIYFSYDVKMKEKGDIPEGYSVSREKKERFSLILESASTNQTSMYLCASSLAGGRETQYFGPGTRLLVL.

This clone appeared a few times. The chain joins TRBV6-5 to TRBJ2-1, with 11 bases fitting TRBD2. Germline CDR1 MNHEY, CDR2 SVGAGI. CDR3 length equals 15 residues. The trim removed 6 bases at V and 7 bases at J, leaving 8 bases unmatched. The CDR3 coding sequence is TGTGCCAGCAGAGCACGGGGACTAGCGGCTAATGAGCAGTTCTTC. Translation gives CASRARGLAANEQFF.

In its sample, this clone was seen a few times. This sequence joins TRBV25-1 and TRBJ1-1; no firm D call. Trimming pared 4 bases from V and 7 bases from J, leaving 13 bases between. This CDR3 has 13 residues. Germline V gives CDR1 MGHDK, CDR2 SYGVNS. The CDR3 DNA reads TGTGCCAGCAGTGGCAACTCGGCGGTTGAAGCTTTCTTT. Its translation: CASSGNSAVEAFF.

This clone was picked up a small number of times. The J gene is TRBJ2-1, the V gene TRBV28; D unresolved. CDR3 length: 15 residues. Germline-derived CDR1 and CDR2 are MDHEN and SYDVKM. V was cut by 1 base and J by 4 bases, with 11 bases left in between. For the CDR3, the DNA is TGTGCCAGCAGTTTATCGTCGGGCAGTTACAATGAGCAGTTCTTC. Amino acids: CASSLSSGSYNEQFF.

The rearrangement links TRBV30 to TRBJ2-5; D gene uncertain. Matching the DNA end better, TRBJ2-7 makes the J call doubtful. The germline V gene encodes CDR1 GTSNPN and CDR2 SVGIG (reference sequence). This CDR3 is built from 13 residues. The CDR3 loop is CAWRVRGSYEQYF. The CDR3 DNA sequence: TGTGCCTGGAGGGTCCGAGGCAGCTACGAGCAGTACTTC.

This sequence joins TRBV11-2 and TRBJ2-5; D is possibly TRBD2 (6 bases). The CDR3 is 11 residues long. The ends were cut back, 6 bases at V and 6 bases at J, with 8 bases in the middle. Germline CDR1 is SGHAT and CDR2 is FQNNGV. The CDR3, as DNA: TGTGCCAGCAGACTAGCCCAGACCCAGTACTTC. Protein product: CASRLAQTQYF.

With respect to this clone: The sample has other DNA sequences that encode this CDR3 too. Written as DNA, the CDR3 is TGTGCCAGCAGCGTGGACAATGAGCAGTTCTTC. This codes for CASSVDNEQFF. The rearrangement uses TRBV9 and TRBJ2-1; D uncertain. In germline, CDR1 is SGDLS, CDR2 YYNGEE. Trimming shortened V by 2 bases and J by 5 bases, and 2 bases separated the two germline ends. CDR3 length: 11 amino acids. Supplemented by reference TRBV9 and TRBJ2-1, the full variable domain reads DSGVTQTPKHLITATGQRVTLRCSPRSGDLSVYWYQQSLDQGLQFLIQYYNGEERAKGNILERFSAQQFPDLHSELNLSSLELGDSALYFCASSVDNEQFFGPGTRLTVL.

This clone occurred a few times. The chain uses TRBV30 and TRBJ1-2, with D unclear. Germline V gene data show CDR1 as GTSNPN and CDR2 as SVGIG (reference sequence). The CDR3 consists of 14 residues. V gave up 2 bases and J gave up 3 bases, with 13 bases separating them. CDR3 in amino acids: CAWSLRVYDYGYTF. In DNA, the CDR3 is TGTGCCTGGAGTTTGAGGGTTTATGACTATGGCTACACCTTC.

V is TRBV30 and J is TRBJ1-2; D unclear. Between the trimmed V and J ends, which lost 4 bases and 7 bases, there was a span of 16 bases. From germline, CDR1 is GTSNPN and CDR2 SVGIG (reference sequence). This CDR3 has 13 amino acids. The CDR3 sequence is CAWISPRAGGYTF. The CDR3 bases are TGTGCCTGGATCTCCCCACGGGCGGGTGGCTACACCTTC.

This chain links TRBV6-1 with TRBJ2-5, with 7 bases aligning to TRBD1. Germline V gives CDR1 MNHNS, CDR2 SASEGT. The CDR3 covers 14 residues. V lost 7 bases and J lost 5; bases outside the gene matches: 10. This chain's CDR3 is CASTKDRVQETQYF. CDR3 sequence (DNA): TGTGCCAGCACCAAAGACAGGGTCCAGGAGACCCAGTACTTC.

V gene TRBV10-3 combines with J gene TRBJ2-3, with D possibly TRBD2 on 5 matching bases. The CDR3 totals 14 residues. The V gene's germline CDR1 is ENHRY and CDR2 SYGVKD. Deletions cut 5 bases from V and 4 bases from J, with 13 bases between. This CDR3 reads CAISIGLQPDTQYF. CDR3 coding DNA: TGTGCCATCAGTATCGGACTCCAGCCAGATACGCAGTATTTT.

This clone was observed a few times. V gene TRBV7-2 combines with J gene TRBJ2-1; 8 nucleotides align to TRBD2. Germline V gives CDR1 SGHTA, CDR2 FQGNSA. J gave up 10 bases and V 1 base, and 15 bases lay outside the gene matches. There are 17 residues in the CDR3. The CDR3 DNA sequence: TGTGCCAGCAGCTTAGGGGGAACCGGGAGGGCCTTGGCGGAGCAGTTCTTC. Its translation is CASSLGGTGRALAEQFF. The full variable domain, its missing parts supplied by reference TRBV7-2 and TRBJ2-1, is GAGVSQSPSNKVTEKGKDVELRCDPISGHTALYWYRQSLGQGLEFLIYFQGNSAPDKSGLPSDRFSAERTGGSVSTLTIQRTQQEDSAVYLCASSLGGTGRALAEQFFGPGTRLTVL.

Comment on this clone: In the same sample, other DNA sequences code for this CDR3. CDR3 amino acids: CASSEDRGFSYEQYF. DNA of the CDR3: TGTGCCAGCAGTGAGGACAGGGGGTTCTCCTACGAGCAGTACTTC. The chain couples TRBV25-1 to TRBJ2-7; 10 nucleotides align to TRBD1. The length of the CDR3 is 15 residues. Germline V gene lookup returns CDR1 MGHDK and CDR2 SYGVNS. The junction had 2 bases not matched to a gene; V was cut back by 3 bases and J by 0 bases.

This clone showed up just a few times. The CDR3 spells CASRREPDTGELFF. The CDR3 region has the DNA TGTGCCAGCAGGAGGGAACCCGACACCGGGGAGCTGTTTTTT. V usage is TRBV9 and J usage is TRBJ2-2; the D gene is possibly TRBD2 (5 bases). V was shortened by 5 bases and J by 3 bases, with 11 bases between the two germline ends. This CDR3 is built from 14 residues. CDR1 SGDLS and CDR2 YYNGEE come from the germline V gene. The entire variable domain, with the rest obtained from reference TRBV9 and TRBJ2-2, is as follows: DSGVTQTPKHLITATGQRVTLRCSPRSGDLSVYWYQQSLDQGLQFLIQYYNGEERAKGNILERFSAQQFPDLHSELNLSSLELGDSALYFCASRREPDTGELFFGEGSRLTVL.

The table lists this clone with a few counts. This chain links TRBV7-2 with TRBJ1-5, with 10 positions matching TRBD1. The CDR3 covers 16 residues. Losses at the gene ends were 4 bases for V and 5 bases for J; bases not matched to a gene: 8. In germline, CDR1 is SGHTA, CDR2 FQGNSA. The CDR3 DNA follows: TGTGCCAGCAGCTCCCTCCTGGGGACAGGGGATCAGCCCCAGCATTTT. It yields the protein CASSSLLGTGDQPQHF.

V is TRBV7-9 and J is TRBJ2-7; no clear D. CDR1 SEHNR and CDR2 FQNEAQ come from the germline V gene (reference sequence). The CDR3 has 13 amino acids. Trimming stripped 1 base from V and 7 bases from J, with 11 bases between. The CDR3 loop is CASSLDRSVEQYF. Here the CDR3 DNA reads TGTGCCAGCAGCTTAGACCGGTCGGTTGAGCAGTACTTC.